This record covers a single T cell receptor (beta chain). The method was immunoSEQ multiplex PCR; TCRdb's version includes in-frame clones alone and lacks a portion of them. The sample has over 1.4 million clones; roughly 96% are singletons. These data are taken from a study of shared clonotypes between healthy human individuals. Study-level information: Each donor contributed plates that comprised three CD4 naive, three CD4 memory, two CD8 naive and one CD8 memory.

Germline assignment: CDR1 MDHEN and CDR2 SYDVKM. V was clipped by 5 bases and J by 6 bases; unmatched bases: 8. This CDR3 is built from 15 residues. Material: naive CD4+ T cells sorted from blood. Subset given: CD45RA+ positively selected. This chain connects TRBV28 to TRBJ2-3, with 10 bases fitting TRBD2. This TCR derives from a man younger than 40 in good health. Here the CDR3 reads CASSPRGSGRDTQYF. The CDR3 nucleotides read TGTGCCAGCAGTCCTAGAGGTAGCGGGAGGGATACGCAGTATTTT.